The entry below describes one T cell receptor (beta chain). This clonotype was detected ten times or more. The clone's antigen remains unknown. Within one base of it there is no much larger clone, and no base qualities were kept. The sample originates from a study of glioma-infiltrating T cells (dated by TCRdb to about 2016). Regarding the study in general: Glioma tissue, non-neoplastic brain tissue and matched peripheral blood mononuclear cells were used as sources from which TCR alpha- and beta-chain repertoires were sequenced. Each tissue-infiltrating repertoire was compared with the same patient's peripheral blood repertoire to measure divergence between tissue and blood T-cell populations. The paired cohort comprised three low-grade glioma patients, eight primary glioblastoma patients and three non-glioma patients contributing non-neoplastic brain tissue.

Results the study describes overall, beyond this receptor: Only a very small number of CDR3 sequences turned up in both tissue and blood, a result put down to high CDR3 diversity combined with limited sampling. Group comparisons were based on small numbers of patients: three non-neoplastic, three low-grade glioma and eight glioblastoma patients. VJ-independent divergence between tissue and blood was below expectation in non-neoplastic patients but above expectation in all gliomas, especially low-grade gliomas.

The CDR3, from cysteine to valine, totals 15 residues. Just CDR3 DNA is preserved here, 45 bases in frame from base 1. Unmatched junction bases come to 5, with V trimmed by 1 base and J by 7 bases. Based on the germline V gene, the CDR1 and CDR2 sequences are MNHNS and SASEGT. TCR alpha and beta CDR3 regions were amplified with the iRepertoire nested amplicon-rescue multiplex PCR (arm-PCR) platform from RNA. For one-step reverse transcription and amplification, about 100-450 ng of tissue mRNA or PBMC total RNA was used as input. Following bead purification, Illumina adapters were added by a secondary multiplex PCR, and the libraries were gel-purified between 200 and 400 bp. Internal 6-nucleotide barcodes were carried by the libraries and were used for demultiplexing. Sequencing of libraries was performed on an Illumina MiSeq with 2x220 or 2x250 nucleotide paired-end reads. Per the original workflow: Paired reads were merged with FLASH 1.2.11 and aligned to the GRCh37 human genome with BWA-MEM before extracting TRA and TRB reads. An IMGT-derived reference of cassette sequences and CDR3 motifs, with pseudogenes included, was used for V and J assignment. Three-frame translation of reads was performed, and productive CDR3s were defined as those with a C...FGXG motif and no stop codons. Clonotypes were defined as unique combinations of V-J cassette pair and CDR3 amino acid sequence. Hamming distance filtering was applied to reads, with thresholds set by the sequence error rate of each sample in mapped regions. TCRdb itself trimmed the public reads at Q25 with fastp, ran MiXCR and retained productive beta chains. Rows are unified per CDR3 protein, each entry keeping the most common DNA and genes. The V and J calls and clone size come from TCRdb's table, not from the authors' own analysis. This sample lists about 130,000 distinct CDR3 sequences; around a quarter were detected once. About a quarter of the sample is taken by the ten largest.

The TCR originated in a human donor with low-grade glioma or glioblastoma, undergoing nonglioma brain surgery, or in good health (not recorded which). The chain is assembled from TRBV6-1 and TRBJ2-7, and TRBD2 matches 12 of the central bases. Sequencing was carried out using glioma tissue, nonneoplastic brain tissue, or PBMCs (not recorded which). CDR3 region: CASSEGLAGAFEQYV. At the DNA level, the sequence is TGTGCCAGCAGTGAAGGACTAGCGGGGGCCTTTGAGCAGTACGTC.